This TCR beta chain was sequenced during a study of T cell responses to AZD1222 COVID-19 vaccine. The V and J ends lost 4 bases and 6 bases respectively, with 14 bases between them. The CDR3 is made up of 14 amino acids. Germline V gene sequence: CDR1 SGHRS, CDR2 YFSETQ. Some clones are missing from TCRdb's copy, which holds only in-frame ones; the method was immunoSEQ multiplex PCR. The sample lists 120,000 to 150,000 clones, around nine tenths seen once, with about 4.1% in the top ten. This clone has a handful of counts. This material consisted of peripheral blood, taken 28 days after the second AZD1222 dose. This clonotype was sampled from an adult who received the AZD1222 COVID-19 vaccine. This chain uses TRBV5-1 with TRBJ2-1; TRBD1 might be the D (7 bases). This chain's CDR3 is CASSDPQGGNEQFF. The CDR3, as DNA: TGCGCCAGCAGCGACCCCCAGGGGGGCAATGAGCAGTTCTTC.